The T cell receptor beta chain under discussion was sequenced for a study of radiotherapy plus CTLA-4 blockade in lung cancer. Study summary: Disease control reached approximately 30%, with objective responses in 15% to 20%. Findings and caveats of the study: Early blood T cell clone changes and increased post-radiation serum interferon-beta were reportedly the strongest response predictors. Expansion of tumor-derived TCR clones was observed in blood after radiotherapy plus ipilimumab.

The CDR3 is 17 amino acids. V lost 5 bases and J 4 bases, leaving 21 bases between the germline ends. Germline CDR1 and CDR2: MDHEN and SYDVKM. As concerns this clone: The antigen remains unidentified.

Repertoires were generated with immunoSEQ multiplex PCR, while TCRdb's copy carries only in-frame clones and drops some. The sample includes 24,000 or so clones, 73% of them seen just once. This clonotype was obtained from a human donor with non-small cell lung cancer who had stable disease on radiotherapy plus ipilimumab. The chain uses TRBV28 and TRBJ1-5, with D perhaps TRBD1 (6 bases). The material sequenced was peripheral blood, taken from a patient treated with radiotherapy plus ipilimumab. The CDR3 nucleotides read TGTGCCAGCAGTGCCCTCACGGGACACCTAACAAATCAGCCCCAGCATTTT. Translated: CASSALTGHLTNQPQHF.